This T cell receptor (beta chain) comes out of a study of spatial heterogeneity in lung cancer. Study information: The study consistently detected more beta-chain than alpha-chain sequences. Study-level points and caveats: In tumors, expanded intratumoral alpha and beta TCR counts tracked mutation counts.

The sample's time point: sample taken at primary tumor resection. This clonotype ranks as medium-sized. Its target is unknown. Because this beta chain is a stray read in a library intended to capture alpha chains, its abundance should not be given much weight. Germline CDR1 reads SGHAT; CDR2 reads FQNNGV. V was shortened by 4 bases and J by 5 bases, with 7 bases between the two germline ends. The CDR3 spans 12 residues. TCRdb ran MiXCR on the 5' RACE reads and lists one entry per CDR3 protein. The table has 7,000 to 8,500 distinct CDR3 sequences, around 12% seen once. This clonotype was obtained from a male donor with early-stage non-small cell lung cancer. The sample here was lung tumor tissue, taken at surgery. The V call is TRBV11-2, the J call TRBJ2-3; D not resolved. The CDR3 region has the DNA TGTGCCAGCAGCTCCTGGGAAGATACGCAGTATTTT. Translation gives CASSSWEDTQYF.